One sample yielded the 5 T cell receptor beta chains listed below, sequenced in a study of T cell responses to AZD1222 COVID-19 vaccine. Clones were read by immunoSEQ multiplex PCR, and TCRdb kept only the in-frame ones, dropping some. This table holds about 190,000 clones, almost 95% found once. Sequenced material: peripheral blood, taken on day 0 of AZD1222 vaccination. These receptors were taken from an adult in good health.

This sequence joins TRBV7-2 and TRBJ2-5; 11 bases are a match to TRBD1. This CDR3 has 16 residues. Germline CDR1 reads SGHTA; CDR2 reads FQGNSA. Germline trimming cut 0 bases from V and 4 bases from J; bases unmatched to any gene: 4. CDR3 sequence: CASSLAAGTGGETQYF. The CDR3 DNA sequence: TGTGCCAGCAGCTTAGCGGCGGGGACAGGGGGAGAGACCCAGTACTTC.

In DNA form, the CDR3 reads TGTGCCAGCAGCTTCTCGACTAGCGGGGGCGATACGCAGTATTTT. Translating it yields CASSFSTSGGDTQYF. The chain employs TRBV7-3 and TRBJ2-3, with TRBD2 matching over 12 bases. The germline CDR1 and CDR2 sequences are SGHTA and FQGTGA. The CDR3 is 15 residues long. V shed 3 bases, J shed 6 bases, and the junction held 4 bases outside the gene matches.

This sequence joins TRBV13 and TRBJ2-1; no clear D gene. CDR1 and CDR2 (germline): PRHDT, FYEKMQ (reference sequence). The CDR3 has 13 amino acids. V lost 0 bases and J 6 bases, leaving 6 bases between the germline ends. The CDR3 bases are TGTGCCAGCAGCTTAGGGCTCACCAATGAGCAGTTCTTC. Its translation is CASSLGLTNEQFF.

The chain carries TRBV6-2 or TRBV6-3 and TRBJ1-6; no reliable D call. V was clipped by 2 bases and J by 10 bases, with 15 bases between them. Germline V CDR1 and CDR2: MNHEY, SVGEGT. This CDR3 region has 15 residues. CDR3 in amino acids: CASSYDGVGISPLHF. CDR3 sequence (DNA): TGTGCCAGCAGTTACGACGGTGTGGGGATCTCACCCCTCCACTTT.

The gene calls are TRBV27 and TRBJ1-3; D is unresolved. Trimming shortened V by 2 bases and J by 3 bases, and 8 bases separated the two germline ends. The CDR3 is 14 residues long. CDR1 is MNHEY, CDR2 SMNVEV, per germline (reference sequence). The CDR3 reads CASSLKGFGNTIYF. The CDR3 DNA reads TGTGCCAGCAGTTTAAAGGGCTTTGGAAACACCATATATTTT.